Below, one TCR beta chain is given with its context. The antigen is undetermined. The record originates from a study of cytomegalovirus exposure and HLA in healthy donors. The study's findings and limits: Links to common viral pathogens appeared, in a later analysis, for several of the most significant clusters.

The CDR3 loop spans 15 amino acids. Looked up from germline, CDR1 is MNHNS and CDR2 is SASEGT. V lost 3 bases to trimming and J lost 8 bases, with 17 bases between them. The PCR employed 60 Vbeta primers together with 13 Jbeta primers. The table came from immunoSEQ multiplex PCR; TCRdb's copy has only in-frame clones and leaves some out. The sample holds approximately 170,000 clones; about four fifths are singletons and the top ten take roughly 2.3%. Sample: PBMCs. The source of this sequence is a male donor in good health and CMV-seronegative. V is TRBV6-1 and J is TRBJ1-5; D is possibly TRBD1 (6 bases). In nucleotides, the CDR3 is TGTGCCAGCAGTGACGAGAAGGGGGGGTTTGAGCCCCAGCATTTT. Amino acid sequence: CASSDEKGGFEPQHF.